Sequencing of this TCR beta chain was carried out in a study of blood T cell repertoires in COVID-19. CDR1 and CDR2 (germline): SGDLS, YYNGEE. V lost 0 bases, J lost 1 base, and 5 bases stayed unmatched. There are 16 residues in the CDR3. As originally analysed: By means of reference gene primer amplification, nucleated cell counts were estimated. The table came from immunoSEQ multiplex PCR; TCRdb's copy has only in-frame clones and leaves some out. The DNA gave D and trimming, while V, J and clone size come from that table. The data contain around 260,000 clones, approximately 92% of them singletons.

This chain joins TRBV9 and TRBJ2-5, with 8 bases fitting TRBD2. What was sequenced was peripheral blood. This receptor was obtained from a person aged 18 to 29 with COVID-19, enrolled during active disease. As DNA, the CDR3 is TGTGCCAGCAGCGTAGGACCGACTAGCGCCCAAGAGACCCAGTACTTC. It codes for CASSVGPTSAQETQYF.